This T cell receptor beta chain was captured by sequencing in a study of T-cell memory formation after mild COVID-19 (dated by TCRdb to about 2021). For the study in its entirety: TCR sequence clusters from the two donors were found to be largely donor specific. In a couple of donors, T-cell clones that expanded and contracted after mild COVID-19 were followed by sequencing TCRalpha and TCRbeta repertoires longitudinally. Two young, previously healthy adult volunteers made up the cohort, one male and one female. General conclusions and limits of the study: The study included only a couple of mild cases, and larger cohorts that include severe cases with pre-infection samples were judged to be necessary. SARS-CoV-2 specificity was not confirmed for the second-wave clones peaking on day 37. The detection of some responding clones in pre-infection memory suggests that pre-existing cross-reactive memory T cells joined the SARS-CoV-2 response. Clones contracting from day 15 to 85 had balanced CD4/CD8 phenotypes, while a second wave expanding from day 15 to 37 was biased towards CD4+. Contracting CD4+ clones were located mainly in the CM and EM memory subsets, whereas CD8+ clones were found to be enriched in EMRA.

Cut back by 10 bases and 3 bases, the V and J ends lie 16 bases apart. Including the terminal cysteine and phenylalanine, the CDR3 comprises 13 residues. This entry keeps only the CDR3 DNA: 39 bases, framed from base 1. CDR1 and CDR2 (LNHDA, SQIVND) derive from the germline V gene (reference sequence). PBMCs were isolated by Ficoll-Paque density gradient centrifugation. TCRdb shows the sequencer as Illumina NovaSeq 6000. TCRalpha and TCRbeta cDNA libraries were constructed by 5'RACE with constant-segment primers, with sample barcodes and unique molecular identifiers being introduced. RNA was extracted from every sample with Trizol reagent. Amplification of the libraries took two PCR steps, and the second step added a second sample barcode plus Illumina TruSeq adapters. Libraries were sequenced on an Illumina NovaSeq with 2 x 150 bp paired-end reads. Per the authors' processing: Demultiplexing of reads and collapsing into UMI-guided consensus sequences were performed with migec v1.2.7. Using mixcr v2.1.11, UMI consensuses were aligned to TRA and TRB V and J templates and then assembled into clonotypes. A clonotype was counted as expanded or contracted only when both edgeR and NoisET called the clonotype significant, with the noise models trained on biological replicates. For edgeR calls, a false discovery rate-adjusted p below 0.01 and a log2 fold-change threshold of 1 were applied. As an exploratory analysis of dynamics, max-normalized trajectories of the 1000 most abundant clonotypes were examined with PCA combined with hierarchical clustering. Separately sequenced CD4+ and CD8+ repertoires were used to assign a CD4 or CD8 phenotype to each responding clone. TCRdb reran the public reads through fastp at Q25 and MiXCR, keeping productive beta chains. Identical CDR3 protein sequences are pooled into one entry, listed with their most common genes and DNA. Here the V and J calls rest on TCRdb's processing, not on the authors' analysis. This sample has some 110,000 distinct CDR3 sequences in its table, and 15% to 20% of those were observed once. The biggest ten clones account for approximately 28% of the sample.

This clonotype was picked up a small number of times. The antigen it binds to is not known. No much larger clonotype is one base removed from it; base qualities were not supplied. The V gene is TRBV19 and the J gene is TRBJ2-7; confidence is insufficient to name the D gene. Sequenced sample: PBMCs or a T cell subset sorted from them (not recorded which). The sequence was collected from an adult woman who had mild COVID-19 (a few samples of this study predate the infection). The sample titles of this study are shuffled in the database, so cell type and time point are left out; the donor was told from shared clones. The DNA is TGTGCCACCGGTTCCATCGGCAGCTACGAGCAGTACTTC. Its product reads: CATGSIGSYEQYF.